Presented here are 15 T cell receptor beta chains from one specimen sequenced in a study of blood T cell repertoires in COVID-19. Only in-frame clones appear in the TCRdb table, and some are missing; sequencing was by immunoSEQ multiplex PCR. There are 150,000 to 200,000 clones in the sample; 88% occur only once, and approximately 9.4% lies in the top ten. Input material: PBMCs or T cells enriched from blood (not recorded which). The receptors were gathered from a woman aged 18-29 years who had recovered from COVID-19.

The J gene is TRBJ1-6, the V gene TRBV12-3 or TRBV12-4; 9 positions agree with TRBD1. The CDR3 spans 12 residues. With V trimmed by 8 bases and J by 7 bases, 0 bases remained unmatched. CDR3: CASGQGNSPLHF. In DNA, the CDR3 is TGTGCCAGCGGACAGGGGAATTCACCCCTCCACTTT.

This clone was detected only once. This sequence joins TRBV10-3 and TRBJ1-5; no definite D call. V lost 3 bases and J 5 bases, leaving 14 bases between the germline ends. The CDR3 loop spans 15 amino acids. CDR1 and CDR2 from the germline V gene are ENHRY and SYGVKD. CDR3 loop: CAISEWQANDQPQHF. The CDR3 bases are TGTGCCATCAGTGAATGGCAGGCCAATGATCAGCCCCAGCATTTT.

This rearrangement joins TRBV19 to TRBJ2-1, with a weak D call TRBD2 (6 bases). The V end was cut by 7 bases, the J end by 10 bases, with 20 bases between. The CDR3 has 14 residues. Germline CDR1 is LNHDA and CDR2 is SQIVND (reference sequence). DNA of the CDR3: TGTGCCAGTAATACTGGCGGGGCGGTACGGGAGCAGTTCTTC. The encoded protein is CASNTGGAVREQFF.

The V call is TRBV28, the J call TRBJ2-2, with 7 bases aligning to TRBD1. Germline CDR1 is MDHEN and CDR2 is SYDVKM. J gave up 0 bases and V 8 bases, and 3 bases lay outside the gene matches. The CDR3 totals 14 residues. The CDR3 coding sequence is TGTGCCAGCCATGGGACAGCGAACACCGGGGAGCTGTTTTTT. As protein: CASHGTANTGELFF. The complete variable domain, with remaining parts taken from reference TRBV28 and TRBJ2-2, reads DVKVTQSSRYLVKRTGEKVFLECVQDMDHENMFWYRQDPGLGLRLIYFSYDVKMKEKGDIPEGYSVSREKKERFSLILESASTNQTSMYLCASHGTANTGELFFGEGSRLTVL.

V is TRBV6-5 and J is TRBJ2-7; TRBD1 might be the D (6 bases). Germline loops: CDR1 MNHEY, CDR2 SVGAGI. The CDR3 covers 15 residues. The V and J ends lost 3 bases and 4 bases respectively, with 16 bases between them. The CDR3 coding sequence is TGTGCCAGCAGTTATAACGGGATAGGGGGTTACGAGCAGTACTTC. This encodes CASSYNGIGGYEQYF.

This chain joins TRBV15 and TRBJ1-5; no definite D call. Between the trimmed V and J ends, which lost 0 bases and 3 bases, there was a span of 18 bases. CDR1 and CDR2 (germline): LNHNV, YYDKDF (reference sequence). CDR3 length equals 18 residues. CDR3 sequence (DNA): TGTGCCACCAGCAGAGAGCTAAACGTGGCGGGGAACAATCAGCCCCAGCATTTT. This translates into CATSRELNVAGNNQPQHF.

The chain uses TRBV5-1 and TRBJ1-4; TRBD1 aligns across 10 bases. The length of the CDR3 is 18 residues. Germline loops: CDR1 SGHRS, CDR2 YFSETQ. Trimming removed 3 bases from V and 4 bases from J; junction bases left unmatched: 12. CDR3 in amino acids: CASSWGQGSILGNEKLFF. For the CDR3, the DNA is TGCGCCAGCAGCTGGGGACAGGGGTCCATTCTTGGTAATGAAAAACTGTTTTTT.

This rearrangement joins TRBV5-4 to TRBJ2-7, with TRBD2 as a possible D gene (6 bases). CDR1 SGHNT and CDR2 YYREEE come from the germline V gene (reference sequence). The CDR3 runs 15 residues. Trimming shortened V by 4 bases and J by 0 bases, and 14 bases separated the two germline ends. CDR3 amino acids: CASSNGGGSSYEQYF. The CDR3 region has the DNA TGTGCCAGCAGCAACGGGGGTGGGTCCTCCTACGAGCAGTACTTC.

About this clone: Additional DNA sequences in this sample encode the identical CDR3. The chain combines TRBV7-8 with TRBJ2-7; 8 nucleotides align to TRBD1. Trimming cost V 4 bases and J 0 bases; bases outside gene matches: 2. The CDR3 covers 14 residues. Per the germline V gene, CDR1 is SGHVS and CDR2 is FQNEAQ. The CDR3 loop is CASSSGTGSYEQYF. CDR3 DNA sequence: TGTGCCAGCAGCTCCGGGACAGGCTCCTACGAGCAGTACTTC.

The chain is built from TRBV7-2 and TRBJ2-5; D might be TRBD1 (6 bases). The CDR3 runs to 13 residues. Germline CDR1 SGHTA, CDR2 FQGNSA. Trimming took off 5 bases at V and 2 bases at J, with 9 bases between the two ends. In DNA form, the CDR3 reads TGTGCCAGCAGCAGGGGGTATCAAGAGACCCAGTACTTC. Encoded protein: CASSRGYQETQYF.

J is TRBJ1-6 and V is TRBV20-1; no firm D call. Looked up from germline, CDR1 is DFQATT and CDR2 is SNEGSKA (reference sequence). The CDR3 totals 9 residues. CDR3 bases: TGCAGGAGTGGTCCACCCCTCCACTTT. Encoded protein: CRSGPPLHF.

The CDR3 region is CASSHRAMSYEQYF. The CDR3 DNA is TGCGCCAGCAGCCACAGGGCCATGAGCTACGAGCAGTACTTC. This rearrangement joins TRBV4-1 to TRBJ2-7; D is possibly TRBD1 (5 bases). V gave up 3 bases and J gave up 3 bases, with 12 bases separating them. The germline gives CDR1 MGHRA, CDR2 YSYEKL. This CDR3 contains 14 residues.

This chain connects TRBV2 to TRBJ2-2; D remains unclear. The length of the CDR3 is 14 residues. CDR1 SNHLY and CDR2 FYNNEI come from the germline V gene. Trimming took 8 bases from V and 0 from J, leaving 10 bases between them. In nucleotides, the CDR3 is TGTGCCAGCTCGATACAGTCGAACACCGGGGAGCTGTTTTTT. It specifies CASSIQSNTGELFF.

The CDR3 region is CASSGTSGRAFEQYF. In DNA form, the CDR3 reads TGTGCCAGTTCGGGGACTAGCGGGAGGGCCTTCGAGCAGTACTTC. The chain employs TRBV19 and TRBJ2-7; 16 bases fit TRBD2. V gave up 8 bases and J gave up 6 bases; unmatched junction bases: 7. This CDR3 has 15 residues. Germline CDR1 and CDR2: LNHDA and SQIVND (reference sequence). The full variable domain, its missing parts supplied by reference TRBV19 and TRBJ2-7, is DGGITQSPKYLFRKEGQNVTLSCEQNLNHDAMYWYRQDPGQGLRLIYYSQIVNDFQKGDIAEGYSVSREKKESFPLTVTSAQKNPTAFYLCASSGTSGRAFEQYFGPGTRLTVT.

This clone was seen a handful of times. This chain links TRBV9 with TRBJ2-7, with 10 bases that match TRBD2. There are 14 residues in the CDR3. V shed 2 bases, J shed 3 bases, and the junction held 2 bases outside the gene matches. Germline V lookup: CDR1 SGDLS, CDR2 YYNGEE. The CDR3 sequence is CASSVGLADYEQYF. CDR3 coding DNA: TGTGCCAGCAGCGTTGGACTAGCGGACTACGAGCAGTACTTC.